Included here is one TCR beta chain sequence, with context. What it recognizes is unknown. The data are from a study of vaccination effects on CD4 cells after COVID-19. Expansion with viral peptide pools was applied to antigen-specific CD4+ T cells by the ViraFEST assay prior to sequencing. The culture ran for 10 to 11 days, and then CD4+ T cells were isolated. The vaccine given was either BNT162b2 or mRNA-1273, in two doses. Profiled with immunoSEQ multiplex PCR; TCRdb holds only in-frame clones, not every one. This sample has 15,000 to 20,000 clones; 76% occur once, and the top ten carry around 18%. The CDR3 has 17 residues. V shed 0 bases and J shed 2 bases, with 12 bases lying between them. The germline gives CDR1 SGHRS, CDR2 YFSETQ.

The chain uses TRBV5-1 and TRBJ1-6; D unclear. Sequencing used CD4+ T cells from PBMCs cultured with HCoV-NL63 spike peptides, obtained after COVID-19 vaccination. This receptor was identified in a human donor who received a COVID-19 vaccine. The CDR3 reads CASSLGSGRAYNSPLHF. For the CDR3, the DNA is TGCGCCAGCAGCTTGGGTAGCGGCAGAGCCTATAATTCACCCCTCCACTTT.